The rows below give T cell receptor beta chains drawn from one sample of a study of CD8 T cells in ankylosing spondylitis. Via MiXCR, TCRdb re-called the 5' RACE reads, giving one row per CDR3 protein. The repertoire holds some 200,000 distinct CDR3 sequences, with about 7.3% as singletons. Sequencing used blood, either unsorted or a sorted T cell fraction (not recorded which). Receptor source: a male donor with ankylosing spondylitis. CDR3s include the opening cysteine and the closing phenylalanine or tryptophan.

CASSLRTGTGELFF	TRBJ2-2	TRBV12-3/TRBV12-4
CASSLMRGQGAVRYNEQFF	TRBJ2-1	TRBV11-2
CSARGRGHGYTF	TRBJ1-2	TRBV20-1
CASSQVGDRALRFGNEQFF	TRBJ2-1	TRBV4-2
CSVEDAGAGEKLFF	TRBJ1-4	TRBV29-1
CSVEARASTEAFF	TRBJ1-1	TRBV29-1
CASSDHSLNEQFF	TRBJ2-1	TRBV25-1
CASSQGTAEAFF	TRBJ1-1	TRBV4-3
CASSSQGAKTQYF	TRBJ2-5	TRBV7-2
CMAGGFTDTQYF	TRBJ2-3	TRBV20-1
CASSQVTPEIYF	TRBJ2-7	TRBV4-2
CSASQSSGLLLQFF	TRBJ2-1	TRBV20-1
CASGLSGLAYGYTF	TRBJ1-2	TRBV6-5
CASSPDRRNTGELFF	TRBJ2-2	TRBV18
CSARSRQGFEDYGYTF	TRBJ1-2	TRBV20-1
CASSLAGDAYNEQFF	TRBJ2-1	TRBV7-9
CASSYAGLAGVTGELFF	TRBJ2-2	TRBV11-2
CASRIDPSRGELFF	TRBJ2-2	TRBV6-1
CASKDQGTNTGELFF	TRBJ2-2	TRBV6-1
CASSDRTGTNTGELFF	TRBJ2-2	TRBV10-1
CSVGGTSGHNEQFF	TRBJ2-1	TRBV29-1
CSAIRTGNYEQYF	TRBJ2-7	TRBV20-1
CASRWTGGSNQPQHF	TRBJ1-5	TRBV19
CASGLGAGGLDTQYF	TRBJ2-5	TRBV12-3/TRBV12-4
CASSQGTVRYTF	TRBJ1-2	TRBV4-3